These 27 T cell receptor beta chains were all obtained from the same sample, sequenced in a study of shared clonotypes between healthy human individuals (dated by TCRdb to the early 2020s). Library generation was performed with the immunoSEQ multiplex PCR assay. This is the immuneACCESS table as TCRdb keeps it, with only in-frame sequences that have V and J called. A part of the clones is gone; compared with another copy, unresolved V genes explain less than half, and the rest is unexplained. Across this sample there are about 1.1 million clones, with 60% to 80% seen only once. In total, the top ten clones hold over 0.8% of the sample. Sequenced material: memory CD4+ T cells from PBMCs. This sample's cell subset or site label indicates: CD45RA-negative fraction. These receptors were collected from a man between 18 and 29 years old in good health. Some clones in this sample may be carry-over from other donors' samples.

The V and J genes are TRBV19 and TRBJ1-1, with D perhaps TRBD1 (6 bases). The germline gives CDR1 LNHDA, CDR2 SQIVND (reference sequence). CDR3 size: 14 residues. V shed 4 bases and J shed 6 bases, with 15 bases lying between them. The CDR3 loop reads CASSNPQGSAEAFF. CDR3 nucleotides: TGTGCCAGTAGTAATCCGCAGGGGTCGGCTGAAGCTTTCTTT.

The rearrangement links TRBV9 to TRBJ2-2; D unclear. The V end lost 0 bases, the J end lost 6 bases, and 9 bases lay between the germline ends. This CDR3 contains 14 residues. In germline, CDR1 is SGDLS, CDR2 YYNGEE. As DNA, the CDR3 is TGTGCCAGCAGCGTAGAGTTAGTCGCCGGGGAGCTGTTTTTT. Amino acids: CASSVELVAGELFF.

The chain links TRBV28 to TRBJ2-1, with 8 nucleotides matching TRBD1. Trimming removed 6 bases from V and 8 bases from J; junction bases left unmatched: 9. This CDR3 is built from 14 residues. Germline V gene data show CDR1 as MDHEN and CDR2 as SYDVKM. The CDR3 DNA sequence: TGTGCCAGCAGGGCGGCAGGGGGCTTCGATGAGCAGTTCTTC. Amino acids: CASRAAGGFDEQFF. Together with reference TRBV28 and TRBJ2-1, the CDR3 gives the full variable domain: DVKVTQSSRYLVKRTGEKVFLECVQDMDHENMFWYRQDPGLGLRLIYFSYDVKMKEKGDIPEGYSVSREKKERFSLILESASTNQTSMYLCASRAAGGFDEQFFGPGTRLTVL.

The chain combines TRBV7-2 with TRBJ2-7; possibly TRBD2 for D (5 bases). The germline V and J ends were trimmed by 5 bases and 5 bases, with 19 bases remaining between them. Germline loops: CDR1 SGHTA, CDR2 FQGNSA. The CDR3 consists of 15 residues. DNA for the CDR3: TGTGCCAGCAGCCTTGACTACAACCTACCTAACGAGCAGTACTTC. Amino acids: CASSLDYNLPNEQYF.

This sequence joins TRBV28 and TRBJ1-3; weak D call: TRBD1 (6 bases). In germline, CDR1 is MDHEN, CDR2 SYDVKM. V lost 8 bases and J 0 bases, leaving 17 bases between the germline ends. This CDR3 is built from 16 residues. The DNA of the CDR3 is TGTGCCAGCCGCAGTGGGGGGGCCACCTCTGGAAACACCATATATTTT. This sequence encodes CASRSGGATSGNTIYF.

The genes are TRBV4-3 and TRBJ1-2; D is perhaps TRBD1 (5 bases). The CDR3 covers 14 residues. Trimming stripped 1 base from V and 4 bases from J, with 10 bases between. The germline CDR1 and CDR2 sequences are LGHNA and YSLEER. CDR3 amino acids: CASSQVTGAYGYTF. The CDR3 nucleotides read TGCGCCAGCAGCCAAGTAACAGGCGCCTATGGCTACACCTTC.

This chain connects TRBV4-1 to TRBJ1-1; D remains ambiguous. V was trimmed by 4 bases and J by 1 base, leaving 22 bases between them. The CDR3 extends over 18 amino acids. Germline V CDR1 and CDR2: MGHRA, YSYEKL. In nucleotides, the CDR3 is TGCGCCAGCAGCCCCACCCGGCGGATTCCTAGGCAGAACACTGAAGCTTTCTTT. Its translation is CASSPTRRIPRQNTEAFF.

CDR3 sequence: CASSTGAYYGYTF. CDR3 DNA: TGTGCCAGCAGTACAGGGGCATATTATGGCTACACCTTC. The gene calls are TRBV28 and TRBJ1-2, with TRBD1 identical over 7 bases. The CDR3 is 13 amino acids. The V gene's germline CDR1 is MDHEN and CDR2 SYDVKM. V dropped 5 bases and J dropped 5; count of bases not matched to a gene: 5.

The chain's CDR3 is CASSLGGSGSGNEQFF. The CDR3 bases are TGTGCCAGCAGCTTAGGGGGTAGCGGGAGCGGCAATGAGCAGTTCTTC. The V gene is TRBV11-3, the J gene TRBJ2-1; 9 bases are shared with TRBD2. The CDR3 is 16 amino acids. J was trimmed by 6 bases and V by 1 base; bases with no gene match: 7. The germline V gene has CDR1 SGHNT and CDR2 YENEEA.

The J gene is TRBJ2-1, the V gene TRBV10-1; D not certain. V lost 3 bases, J lost 2 bases, and 8 bases lay in between. The CDR3 has 14 residues. CDR1 and CDR2 from the germline V gene are WNHNN and SYGVQD (reference sequence). The CDR3 sequence is CASSESGPYNEQFF. The CDR3 bases are TGCGCCAGCAGTGAATCGGGCCCCTACAATGAGCAGTTCTTC.

Only a few counts were recorded for this clone. V and J are TRBV4-2 and TRBJ2-2; tentative D call: TRBD2 (6 bases). The germline gives CDR1 LGHNA, CDR2 YNFKEQ. V lost 0 bases and J 7 bases, leaving 15 bases between the germline ends. This CDR3 has 16 amino acids. The CDR3 DNA follows: TGTGCCAGCAGCCAAGATCGTCTAGCGTCCATCGGGGAGCTGTTTTTT. Translation: CASSQDRLASIGELFF.

V and J are TRBV4-1 and TRBJ2-1; 7 nucleotides agree with TRBD2. CDR3 length: 17 residues. Germline V gives CDR1 MGHRA, CDR2 YSYEKL. With V trimmed by 0 bases and J by 5 bases, 10 bases remained unmatched. CDR3 sequence: CASSQDGASGLDNEQFF. CDR3 coding DNA: TGCGCCAGCAGCCAAGATGGGGCTAGCGGCCTCGACAATGAGCAGTTCTTC.

As for this clone: A much larger clonotype is one base distant, so this may be a read error. The gene calls are TRBV5-5 and TRBJ2-3; 9 nucleotides line up with TRBD1. Germline lookup yields CDR1 SGHKS and CDR2 YYEKEE (reference sequence). The V gene end was trimmed by 5 bases and the J gene end by 0 bases; junction bases not matched to a gene: 4. CDR3 length: 15 amino acids. The CDR3 DNA is TGTGCCAGCAGTCGGACAGGGGACAGCACAGATACGCAGTATTTT. Translating gives CASSRTGDSTDTQYF. Together with reference TRBV5-5 and TRBJ2-3, the CDR3 gives the full variable domain: DAGVTQSPTHLIKTRGQQVTLRCSPISGHKSVSWYQQVLGQGPQFIFQYYEKEERGRGNFPDRFSARQFPNYSSELNVNALLLGDSALYLCASSRTGDSTDTQYFGPGTRLTVL.

CDR3 sequence reads: CASSWGSGTGELFF. The CDR3 DNA sequence: TGCGCCAGCAGCTGGGGTTCGGGAACCGGGGAGCTGTTTTTT. The V gene is TRBV5-1, the J gene TRBJ2-2; D may be TRBD2 (5 bases). This CDR3 is built from 14 residues. V was trimmed by 3 bases and J by 5 bases, leaving 11 bases between them. Germline assignment: CDR1 SGHRS and CDR2 YFSETQ.

The V call is TRBV4-1, the J call TRBJ1-1; D uncertain. The CDR3 totals 17 residues. Looked up from germline, CDR1 is MGHRA and CDR2 is YSYEKL. V was cut by 1 base and J by 4 bases, with 19 bases left in between. CDR3 residues: CASSQGITRGAGTEAFF. The CDR3, as DNA: TGCGCCAGCAGCCAAGGAATTACCCGGGGTGCGGGCACTGAAGCTTTCTTT.

The genes are TRBV28 and TRBJ1-2; the D gene is possibly TRBD1 (6 bases). Per the germline V gene, CDR1 is MDHEN and CDR2 is SYDVKM. V dropped 6 bases and J dropped 4 bases, with 15 bases sitting between them. The CDR3 is 14 amino acids. The CDR3 is CASRPPEGGYGYTF. The CDR3 nucleotides read TGTGCCAGCAGGCCCCCTGAGGGGGGCTATGGCTACACCTTC.

This clone was counted only a few times. The chain links TRBV28 to TRBJ1-2, with TRBD1 as a possible D gene (6 bases). Germline V gives CDR1 MDHEN, CDR2 SYDVKM. This CDR3 is built from 14 residues. Trimming removed 7 bases from V and 4 bases from J, with 16 bases in between. This CDR3 reads CASNTPGTPYGYTF. CDR3 coding DNA: TGTGCCAGCAATACTCCCGGGACACCCTATGGCTACACCTTC.

The rearrangement joins TRBV28 to TRBJ2-7; 7 bases are shared with TRBD1. There are 16 residues in the CDR3. Trimming at V came to 8 bases and at J to 3 bases, leaving 16 bases not matched to a gene. Germline loops: CDR1 MDHEN, CDR2 SYDVKM. CDR3 DNA sequence: TGTGCCAGCGATAGCCCAAGGGGGCATTATATCTACGAGCAGTACTTC. This codes for CASDSPRGHYIYEQYF.

A note on this clone: The sample has other DNA sequences that encode this CDR3 too. The chain recombines TRBV6-6 with TRBJ2-7, with D tentatively TRBD2 (6 bases). Germline CDR1 MNHNY, CDR2 SVGAGI (reference sequence). CDR3 size: 14 residues. V lost 1 base and J 2 bases, leaving 9 bases between the germline ends. CDR3 coding DNA: TGTGCCAGCAGTTACTTGGGAGGTACCTACGAGCAGTACTTC. Its protein is CASSYLGGTYEQYF.

Turning to this clone: This may stem from a read error, because a much larger clone lies one nucleotide away. Other DNA sequences in the same sample also yield this CDR3. The chain couples TRBV5-6 to TRBJ1-1, with TRBD1 identical over 7 bases. Losses at the gene ends were 2 bases for V and 4 bases for J; bases not matched to a gene: 8. CDR3 size: 15 residues. Germline CDR1 SGHDT, CDR2 YYEEEE. In nucleotides, the CDR3 is TGTGCCAGCAGCTTACTCCCAGGGGGGGGCACTGAAGCTTTCTTT. As protein: CASSLLPGGGTEAFF.

This clone was counted once. The chain employs TRBV4-1 and TRBJ2-5; D unclear. Germline CDR1 reads MGHRA; CDR2 reads YSYEKL. V lost 1 base and J 5 bases, leaving 5 bases between the germline ends. The CDR3 is made up of 12 amino acids. As DNA, the CDR3 is TGCGCCAGCAGCCAAGGGTGGGAGACCCAGTACTTC. Translation: CASSQGWETQYF.

This sequence joins TRBV7-2 and TRBJ2-2; tentative D call: TRBD2 (6 bases). Germline CDR1 reads SGHTA; CDR2 reads FQGNSA. This CDR3 comprises 16 residues. V was shortened by 5 bases and J by 4 bases, with 17 bases between the two germline ends. This CDR3 reads CASSPPGLSITGELFF. DNA for the CDR3: TGTGCCAGCAGCCCTCCGGGACTCTCGATCACCGGGGAGCTGTTTTTT. The full variable domain, completed using reference TRBV7-2 and TRBJ2-2, is GAGVSQSPSNKVTEKGKDVELRCDPISGHTALYWYRQSLGQGLEFLIYFQGNSAPDKSGLPSDRFSAERTGGSVSTLTIQRTQQEDSAVYLCASSPPGLSITGELFFGEGSRLTVL.

This clone was observed a single time. The CDR3 sequence is CASSESVREEYNEQFF. DNA of the CDR3: TGCGCCAGCAGTGAGTCGGTACGGGAGGAGTACAATGAGCAGTTCTTC. This chain connects TRBV10-1 to TRBJ2-1; 7 bases match TRBD2. The CDR3 loop spans 16 amino acids. With V trimmed by 0 bases and J by 4 bases, 6 bases remained unmatched. The germline V gene encodes CDR1 WNHNN and CDR2 SYGVQD (reference sequence).

The chain couples TRBV4-1 to TRBJ1-4; the D is unclear. Trimming pared 1 base from V and 7 bases from J, leaving 13 bases between. Germline V lookup: CDR1 MGHRA, CDR2 YSYEKL. The CDR3 covers 15 residues. CDR3 in DNA: TGCGCCAGCAGCCAAGGGGCCGGGTTTGGTGAAAAACTGTTTTTT. It is translated as CASSQGAGFGEKLFF.

The V gene is TRBV18, the J gene TRBJ2-3, with a tentative D call TRBD1 (6 bases). The CDR3 has 15 amino acids. Trimming stripped 2 bases from V and 2 bases from J, with 11 bases between. The germline gives CDR1 KGHSH, CDR2 LQKENI. This CDR3 reads CASSPWTEVTDTQYF. CDR3 coding DNA: TGTGCCAGCTCACCATGGACAGAGGTCACAGATACGCAGTATTTT.

This sequence joins TRBV29-1 and TRBJ1-1; TRBD1 might be the D (5 bases). V was clipped by 3 bases and J by 1 base, with 9 bases between them. The CDR3 spans 13 residues. CDR1 SQVTM and CDR2 ANQGSEA come from the germline V gene. This chain's CDR3 is CSVDWDSNTEAFF. The CDR3 bases are TGCAGCGTTGACTGGGACTCGAACACTGAAGCTTTCTTT.

The chain employs TRBV29-1 and TRBJ1-1, with D possibly TRBD1 on 6 matching bases. CDR3 size: 13 residues. Per the germline V gene, CDR1 is SQVTM and CDR2 is ANQGSEA. V shed 7 bases and J shed 4 bases, with 16 bases lying between them. The CDR3 loop is CSAGGQWATEAFF. CDR3 nucleotide sequence: TGCAGCGCCGGGGGGCAGTGGGCCACTGAAGCTTTCTTT.